Below, 24 T cell receptor beta chains from the same sample are listed, as sequenced in a study of Graves' ophthalmopathy and Graves' hyperthyroidism. CDR3 regions of TCR beta were amplified from RNA transcripts. RT-PCR in the first round used HTBI primers; a second-round multiplex PCR followed. Each CDR3 protein gets one entry after TCRdb re-called the multiplex PCR reads with MiXCR. The sample has under 350,000 distinct CDR3 sequences, roughly 16% seen once; the top ten hold over 9%. Sequencing was performed on peripheral blood. The receptors were gathered from an adult man with Graves' ophthalmopathy.

The sample holds many counts of this clonotype. This chain links TRBV20-1 with TRBJ1-1, with D maybe TRBD1 (5 bases). The germline V and J ends were trimmed by 4 bases and 5 bases, with 11 bases remaining between them. Germline assignment: CDR1 DFQATT and CDR2 SNEGSKA (reference sequence). This CDR3 has 12 amino acids. CDR3 region: CSATRDGTEAFF. The CDR3, as DNA: TGCAGTGCTACCAGGGATGGAACTGAAGCTTTCTTT.

This clonotype was seen ten or more times. The rearrangement joins TRBV5-1 to TRBJ2-5; D not certain. V shed 0 bases and J shed 5 bases, with 11 bases lying between them. Germline-derived CDR1 and CDR2 are SGHRS and YFSETQ. The CDR3 length is 14 residues. The DNA for the CDR3 is TGCGCCAGCAGCTTGGCAATGGTAGGGGAGACCCAGTACTTC. This encodes CASSLAMVGETQYF.

The chain is built from TRBV18 and TRBJ1-1, with D hard to call. CDR1 is KGHSH, CDR2 LQKENI, per germline. V was pared by 3 bases and J by 1 base, with 12 bases between. There are 15 residues in the CDR3. CDR3 amino acids: CASSPETLANTEAFF. The CDR3 DNA reads as TGTGCCAGCTCACCGGAGACACTAGCGAACACTGAAGCTTTCTTT. Supplemented by reference TRBV18 and TRBJ1-1, the full variable domain reads NAGVMQNPRHLVRRRGQEARLRCSPMKGHSHVYWYRQLPEEGLKFMVYLQKENIIDESGMPKERFSAEFPKEGPSILRIQQVVRGDSAAYFCASSPETLANTEAFFGQGTRLTVV.

The gene calls are TRBV28 and TRBJ2-7, with a tentative D call TRBD2 (6 bases). Trimming removed 5 bases at V and 0 bases at J, with 17 bases between. Germline loops: CDR1 MDHEN, CDR2 SYDVKM. This CDR3 has 16 amino acids. The CDR3 sequence is CASSGRLDRGSYEQYF. In DNA, the CDR3 is TGTGCCAGCAGTGGACGACTAGATCGAGGCTCCTACGAGCAGTACTTC.

Many counts were recorded for this clonotype. V usage is TRBV6-2 or TRBV6-3 and J usage is TRBJ2-5; TRBD1 is a possible D gene (5 bases). The CDR3 sequence is 14 residues long. Germline lookup yields CDR1 MNHEY and CDR2 SVGEGT. V gave up 6 bases and J gave up 5 bases, with 16 bases separating them. The CDR3 sequence is CASRISGPGETQYF. The CDR3 region has the DNA TGTGCCAGCAGAATCTCCGGACCAGGGGAGACCCAGTACTTC.

This clonotype has at least ten counts. The chain combines TRBV7-2 with TRBJ1-1; D gene unclear. V lost 0 bases to trimming and J lost 3 bases, with 14 bases between them. Germline CDR1 and CDR2: SGHTA and FQGNSA. This CDR3 is 16 amino acids long. CDR3 coding DNA: TGTGCCAGCAGCTTAGCCGGGTCACCCATGTACACTGAAGCTTTCTTT. Amino acid sequence: CASSLAGSPMYTEAFF.

This clonotype came up many times. The rearrangement links TRBV4-2 to TRBJ1-1; D perhaps matches TRBD1 (6 bases). V lost 1 base, J lost 0 bases, and 9 bases lay in between. Per the germline V gene, CDR1 is LGHNA and CDR2 is YNFKEQ. The CDR3 covers 15 residues. CDR3 sequence reads: CASSQVGGMNTEAFF. Here the CDR3 DNA reads TGTGCCAGCAGCCAAGTTGGGGGCATGAACACTGAAGCTTTCTTT.

This clonotype showed up many times. The chain recombines TRBV6-1 with TRBJ1-4; D unclear. Trimming removed 6 bases from V and 11 bases from J, with 10 bases in between. The CDR3 has 11 amino acids. Germline CDR1 MNHNS, CDR2 SASEGT. The CDR3 region has the DNA TGTGCCAGCAGGGGTGAGCGCAAACTGTTTTTT. Translated: CASRGERKLFF.

This clonotype was seen at least ten times. CDR3 sequence: CASSQDGTSGGISYEQYF. DNA for the CDR3: TGCGCCAGCAGCCAAGATGGGACTAGCGGGGGGATTTCCTACGAGCAGTACTTC. The V and J genes are TRBV4-1 and TRBJ2-7; the match to TRBD2 covers 15 bases. Germline assignment: CDR1 MGHRA and CDR2 YSYEKL. Trimming removed 0 bases from V and 1 base from J; junction bases left unmatched: 4. This CDR3 contains 18 residues.

This clonotype was observed at least ten times. The chain combines TRBV30 with TRBJ1-5, with a tentative D call TRBD1 (6 bases). Trimming took 2 bases from V and 5 from J, leaving 10 bases between them. This CDR3 has 13 residues. Germline V gives CDR1 GTSNPN, CDR2 SVGIG (reference sequence). This CDR3 is CAWSPQGYQPQHF. CDR3 in DNA: TGTGCCTGGAGTCCTCAGGGGTATCAGCCCCAGCATTTT.

Ten or more counts support this clonotype. J is TRBJ2-7 and V is TRBV29-1; a weak D match, TRBD1 (6 bases). V lost 8 bases to trimming and J lost 3 bases, with 11 bases between them. Germline values: CDR1 SQVTM, CDR2 ANQGSEA. The CDR3 totals 11 residues. The CDR3 region has the DNA TGCAGCAGCTGGGACAACTACGAGCAGTACTTC. Amino acids: CSSWDNYEQYF.

The chain recombines TRBV15 with TRBJ1-1, with D possibly TRBD1 on 5 matching bases. This CDR3 is built from 15 residues. Germline CDR1 LNHNV, CDR2 YYDKDF (reference sequence). Trimming removed 2 bases at V and 1 base at J, with 11 bases between. DNA of the CDR3: TGTGCCACCAGCAGACCCTTTGGGGGGAACACTGAAGCTTTCTTT. It yields the protein CATSRPFGGNTEAFF.

This clonotype occurred a few times. A much larger clone lies a single base off, so this may be a read error. V is TRBV7-2 and J is TRBJ2-7, with D tentatively TRBD2 (7 bases). There are 15 residues in the CDR3. CDR1 SGHTA and CDR2 FQGNSA come from the germline V gene. The CDR3 protein is CVSSLGGASGYEQYF. The CDR3 DNA follows: TGTGTCAGCAGCTTAGGGGGGGCGTCGGGCTACGAGCAGTACTTC. The whole variable domain, remainder taken from reference TRBV7-2 and TRBJ2-7, is GAGVSQSPSNKVTEKGKDVELRCDPISGHTALYWYRQSLGQGLEFLIYFQGNSAPDKSGLPSDRFSAERTGGSVSTLTIQRTQQEDSAVYLCVSSLGGASGYEQYFGPGTRLTVT.

This clonotype was seen ten or more times. The chain links TRBV7-9 to TRBJ1-3; D is undetermined. Trimming took off 2 bases at V and 3 bases at J, with 11 bases between the two ends. CDR1 SEHNR and CDR2 FQNEAQ come from the germline V gene (reference sequence). The CDR3 spans 15 residues. The chain's CDR3 is CASSLSSAYGNTIYF. CDR3 sequence (DNA): TGTGCCAGCAGCTTATCCAGTGCTTATGGAAACACCATATATTTT.

This clonotype was detected many times. V and J are TRBV12-3 or TRBV12-4 and TRBJ2-2; no clear D. The CDR3 is made up of 12 amino acids. V was pared by 6 bases and J by 6 bases, with 8 bases between. CDR3 nucleotides: TGTGCCAGCAGCCCTCTTTCCGGGGAGCTGTTTTTT. This translates into CASSPLSGELFF.

In this sample, this clonotype turned up many times. J is TRBJ1-1 and V is TRBV3-1, with D unclear. Germline CDR1 LGHDT, CDR2 YNNKEL (reference sequence). V lost 1 base and J 4 bases, leaving 10 bases between the germline ends. The CDR3 runs 14 residues. In DNA, the CDR3 is TGTGCCAGCAGCCAAGGGGCTGGAGGCACTGAAGCTTTCTTT. The encoded protein is CASSQGAGGTEAFF.

In its sample, this clonotype was seen many times. The genes are TRBV19 and TRBJ1-5; D uncertain. Looked up from germline, CDR1 is LNHDA and CDR2 is SQIVND (reference sequence). The CDR3 contains 15 residues. The V and J ends lost 4 bases and 0 bases respectively, with 10 bases between them. Here the CDR3 reads CASSRDGSSNQPQHF. In DNA, the CDR3 is TGTGCCAGTAGTAGAGATGGGAGTAGCAATCAGCCCCAGCATTTT.

This clonotype appeared many times. The chain has TRBV4-2 and TRBJ2-7, with 9 bases identical to TRBD1. With V trimmed by 1 base and J by 5 bases, 9 bases remained unmatched. Looked up from germline, CDR1 is LGHNA and CDR2 is YNFKEQ. This CDR3 spans 16 amino acids. The chain's CDR3 is CASSQASGQGWDEQYF. The CDR3 nucleotides read TGTGCCAGCAGCCAAGCCTCGGGACAGGGTTGGGACGAGCAGTACTTC.

This clonotype was seen repeatedly, ten times or more. The chain joins TRBV11-2 to TRBJ2-7; no definite D call. CDR3 length equals 16 residues. Trimming cost V 5 bases and J 3 bases, with 20 bases left between them. Germline assignment: CDR1 SGHAT and CDR2 FQNNGV. The CDR3 DNA sequence: TGTGCCAGCAGCCCTGATGGGTGGACGGACCTCTACGAGCAGTACTTC. It specifies CASSPDGWTDLYEQYF.

This clonotype was seen ten or more times. The J gene is TRBJ2-5, the V gene TRBV20-1; 9 positions agree with TRBD2. CDR1 and CDR2 from the germline V gene are DFQATT and SNEGSKA (reference sequence). After removal of 3 bases from V and 7 bases from J, the junction contained 9 bases not matched to a gene. The CDR3 extends over 14 amino acids. The CDR3 reads CSASLSGGRGTQYF. The CDR3 coding sequence is TGCAGTGCTAGTCTTAGCGGGGGTAGAGGGACCCAGTACTTC.

This clonotype was recorded a few times. The chain employs TRBV12-3 or TRBV12-4 and TRBJ1-2, with 7 bases fitting TRBD1. This CDR3 comprises 12 residues. V shed 5 bases, J shed 10 bases, and the junction held 7 bases outside the gene matches. Here the CDR3 reads CASSPTGKDYTF. CDR3 DNA: TGTGCCAGCAGTCCGACAGGGAAGGACTACACCTTC.

This clonotype was picked up many times. The gene calls are TRBV3-1 and TRBJ2-5, with 8 bases fitting TRBD2. V lost 4 bases, J lost 0 bases, and 4 bases stayed unmatched. Germline V gives CDR1 LGHDT, CDR2 YNNKEL (reference sequence). This CDR3 region has 15 residues. The CDR3 coding sequence is TGTGCCAGCAGCCCGCGAGCGGGAGACCAAGAGACCCAGTACTTC. Encoded protein: CASSPRAGDQETQYF.

This clonotype has at least ten counts. The genes are TRBV6-1 and TRBJ1-2; a possible D gene is TRBD1 (6 bases). Germline V CDR1 and CDR2: MNHNS, SASEGT. CDR3 length: 13 amino acids. Trimming left V 6 bases short and J 6 bases short, with 14 bases between. The CDR3 here is CASRTGRWDGYTF. The CDR3 DNA reads TGTGCCAGCAGAACAGGGAGATGGGATGGCTACACCTTC.

This clonotype has ten or more counts. The rearrangement links TRBV6-1 to TRBJ2-7; 8 bases align to TRBD2. The CDR3 runs 15 residues. V was pared by 5 bases and J by 0 bases, with 6 bases of the junction left unmatched. The germline gives CDR1 MNHNS, CDR2 SASEGT. The CDR3 spells CASSNSGAGSYEQYF. CDR3 in DNA: TGTGCCAGCAGTAATAGCGGGGCGGGCTCCTACGAGCAGTACTTC.